This entry lists 28 T cell receptor beta chains sequenced from one sample in a study of shared clonotypes between healthy human individuals. Repertoires were generated with immunoSEQ multiplex PCR, while TCRdb's copy carries only in-frame clones and drops some. The sample has roughly 500,000 clones, roughly 95% seen once. The sequenced material came from naive CD4+ T cells sorted from blood. Subset specified: CD45RA+ positively selected. The receptors were gathered from a woman in her 30s in good health.

V and J are TRBV28 and TRBJ1-1, with D uncertain. Per germline, CDR1 MDHEN and CDR2 SYDVKM. There are 15 residues in the CDR3. V lost 10 bases and J lost 0, with 18 bases in between. Here the CDR3 reads CATLDLGLMNTEAFF. CDR3 nucleotide sequence: TGTGCCACCCTAGACCTAGGTCTCATGAACACTGAAGCTTTCTTT.

V usage is TRBV11-3 and J usage is TRBJ2-7; TRBD2 might be the D (5 bases). Germline loops: CDR1 SGHNT, CDR2 YENEEA. This CDR3 is built from 12 residues. V lost 5 bases and J lost 7, with 12 bases in between. CDR3 in DNA: TGTGCCAGCAGCAAAGCATCGGGGGAGCAGTACTTC. It yields the protein CASSKASGEQYF.

The V call is TRBV6-1, the J call TRBJ1-1; no definite D call. The CDR3 is 12 amino acids. V shed 6 bases and J shed 4 bases, with 9 bases lying between them. Looked up from germline, CDR1 is MNHNS and CDR2 is SASEGT. Written as DNA, the CDR3 is TGTGCCAGCAGCGTAGGTAGCACTGAAGCTTTCTTT. Protein product: CASSVGSTEAFF.

This chain connects TRBV28 to TRBJ2-5, with TRBD2 matching 12 bases. The CDR3 has 15 residues. J was trimmed by 4 bases and V by 4 bases; bases with no gene match: 4. Germline V CDR1 and CDR2: MDHEN, SYDVKM. CDR3 region: CASSSWTSGIETQYF. The DNA for the CDR3 is TGTGCCAGCAGTTCTTGGACTAGCGGGATAGAGACCCAGTACTTC.

The gene calls are TRBV7-9 and TRBJ2-2, with D possibly being TRBD1 (6 bases). Germline CDR1 is SEHNR and CDR2 is FQNEAQ (reference sequence). The V end lost 1 base, the J end lost 4 bases, and 13 bases lay between the germline ends. This CDR3 spans 16 amino acids. The CDR3 sequence is CASSLVQGKGTGELFF. The CDR3 nucleotides are TGTGCCAGCAGCTTAGTACAGGGTAAAGGCACCGGGGAGCTGTTTTTT.

The rearrangement links TRBV30 to TRBJ2-5; a weak D match, TRBD1 (5 bases). The better agreement between TRBJ2-7 and the DNA end casts doubt on the J call. This CDR3 contains 14 residues. Per germline, CDR1 GTSNPN and CDR2 SVGIG (reference sequence). In DNA, the CDR3 is TGTGCCTGGAGTGCACAGGCCGGAACCTACGAGCAGTACTTC. It translates to CAWSAQAGTYEQYF.

The V gene is TRBV25-1, the J gene TRBJ1-2, with 11 bases identical to TRBD1. Germline CDR1 reads MGHDK; CDR2 reads SYGVNS. The ends lost 3 bases at V and 4 bases at J; junction bases unmatched: 10. The length of the CDR3 is 17 residues. The CDR3 DNA sequence: TGTGCCAGCAGTGACGGACAGGGGGCACCTGAACCCTATGGCTACACCTTC. Protein: CASSDGQGAPEPYGYTF.

This chain uses TRBV28 with TRBJ1-2, with D possibly matching TRBD1 (5 bases). Germline assignment: CDR1 MDHEN and CDR2 SYDVKM. The CDR3 loop spans 16 amino acids. The germline V and J ends were trimmed by 3 bases and 7 bases, with 21 bases remaining between them. CDR3 DNA: TGTGCCAGCAGTTTCCCCCAGCACAGGAAAACTGGTGGCTACACCTTC. Translated, it gives CASSFPQHRKTGGYTF.

V is TRBV18 and J is TRBJ2-2, with D uncertain. There are 16 residues in the CDR3. Trimming pared 0 bases from V and 6 bases from J, leaving 14 bases between. Germline assignment: CDR1 KGHSH and CDR2 LQKENI. The CDR3, as DNA: TGTGCCAGCTCACCACCGATGGGCCCCGAAGCCGGGGAGCTGTTTTTT. Amino acid sequence: CASSPPMGPEAGELFF.

This clone has only one observation. The chain uses TRBV28 and TRBJ2-7, with D perhaps TRBD2 (5 bases). V shed 3 bases and J shed 2 bases, with 11 bases lying between them. Germline CDR1 reads MDHEN; CDR2 reads SYDVKM. The CDR3 runs to 14 residues. The CDR3 reads CASSFELAAYEQYF. DNA of the CDR3: TGTGCCAGCAGTTTTGAGCTAGCAGCCTACGAGCAGTACTTC.

The V gene is TRBV6-4, the J gene TRBJ2-1; perhaps TRBD2 as D (5 bases). The germline V and J ends were trimmed by 3 bases and 9 bases, with 15 bases remaining between them. The CDR3 has 14 residues. Germline lookup yields CDR1 MRHNA and CDR2 SNTAGT. The DNA for the CDR3 is TGTGCCAGCAGTGAGCCCGGGCTAGCAGCTGAGCAGTTCTTC. This sequence encodes CASSEPGLAAEQFF.

V usage is TRBV2 and J usage is TRBJ2-7, with no clear D. CDR3 length: 12 residues. Trimming cost V 0 bases and J 4 bases, with 4 bases left between them. Germline V gene data show CDR1 as SNHLY and CDR2 as FYNNEI. The CDR3 bases are TGTGCCAGCAGTGAAGCGCTGTACGAGCAGTACTTC. It specifies CASSEALYEQYF.

The chain joins TRBV11-3 to TRBJ2-7; D possibly corresponds to TRBD2 (6 bases). The germline V and J ends were trimmed by 5 bases and 7 bases, with 15 bases remaining between them. The CDR3 loop spans 13 amino acids. Germline CDR1 is SGHNT and CDR2 is YENEEA. CDR3 loop: CASSPASAGEQYF. In DNA, the CDR3 is TGTGCCAGCAGCCCTGCTAGCGCTGGGGAGCAGTACTTC.

This chain links TRBV27 with TRBJ2-3; 13 bases map to TRBD2. CDR3 length equals 17 residues. The trim removed 4 bases at V and 4 bases at J, leaving 8 bases unmatched. Germline assignment: CDR1 MNHEY and CDR2 SMNVEV (reference sequence). CDR3: CASSSRTSGSWADTQYF. The CDR3 region has the DNA TGTGCCAGCAGTTCGCGGACTAGCGGGAGTTGGGCAGATACGCAGTATTTT.

The J gene is TRBJ2-5, the V gene TRBV11-3; 8 bases are a match to TRBD1. The J call may be mistaken, given a closer DNA end match to TRBJ2-7. The germline V gene encodes CDR1 SGHNT and CDR2 YENEEA. This CDR3 has 15 residues. The CDR3 region is CASSLGTGLPYEQYF. DNA for the CDR3: TGTGCCAGCAGCCTGGGGACAGGTCTCCCCTACGAGCAGTACTTC.

The genes are TRBV28 and TRBJ2-5; TRBD1 is a possible D gene (6 bases). Between the trimmed V and J ends, which lost 5 bases and 11 bases, there was a span of 18 bases. The CDR3 runs 13 residues. Germline loops: CDR1 MDHEN, CDR2 SYDVKM. CDR3 residues: CASSPPTAGEQYF. CDR3 in DNA: TGTGCCAGCAGTCCACCCACAGCAGGGGAGCAGTACTTC. Combining the CDR3 with reference TRBV28 and TRBJ2-5 gives the whole variable domain DVKVTQSSRYLVKRTGEKVFLECVQDMDHENMFWYRQDPGLGLRLIYFSYDVKMKEKGDIPEGYSVSREKKERFSLILESASTNQTSMYLCASSPPTAGEQYFGPGTRLLVL.

The J gene is TRBJ1-2, the V gene TRBV28; D is perhaps TRBD1 (6 bases). The CDR3 sequence is 13 residues long. CDR1 MDHEN and CDR2 SYDVKM come from the germline V gene. Between the trimmed V and J ends, which lost 8 bases and 4 bases, there was a span of 14 bases. CDR3 in amino acids: CASGTRGVYGYTF. In DNA, the CDR3 is TGTGCCAGCGGGACACGAGGGGTCTATGGCTACACCTTC.

The chain has TRBV5-1 and TRBJ2-3, with TRBD2 matching 10 bases. CDR1 and CDR2 from the germline V gene are SGHRS and YFSETQ. The trim removed 5 bases at V and 1 base at J, leaving 7 bases unmatched. The CDR3 consists of 16 residues. CDR3 nucleotides: TGCGCCAGCAGGTCAAGCGGGAGGGCCGGCACAGATACGCAGTATTTT. Protein sequence: CASRSSGRAGTDTQYF. Based on the CDR3 plus reference TRBV5-1 and TRBJ2-3, the full variable domain is KAGVTQTPRYLIKTRGQQVTLSCSPISGHRSVSWYQQTPGQGLQFLFEYFSETQRNKGNFPGRFSGRQFSNSRSEMNVSTLELGDSALYLCASRSSGRAGTDTQYFGPGTRLTVL.

The rearrangement joins TRBV19 to TRBJ1-1, with D unresolved. Germline-derived CDR1 and CDR2 are LNHDA and SQIVND (reference sequence). Between the trimmed V and J ends, which lost 3 bases and 5 bases, there was a span of 13 bases. The CDR3 is 14 residues long. The CDR3 protein is CASSILGVETEAFF. The CDR3 DNA reads as TGTGCCAGTAGTATCCTTGGAGTTGAGACTGAAGCTTTCTTT.

This clone was found once. The CDR3 DNA reads TGTGCCAGCAGCTTAGAAGCACGGGTTGGAGCCAACGTCCTGACTTTC. Protein product: CASSLEARVGANVLTF. V usage is TRBV7-2 and J usage is TRBJ2-6; no reliable D call. Germline assignment: CDR1 SGHTA and CDR2 FQGNSA. This CDR3 contains 16 residues. Trimming left V 1 base short and J 7 bases short, with 14 bases between.

The chain employs TRBV10-3 and TRBJ1-2; unclear D gene. Germline V gene lookup returns CDR1 ENHRY and CDR2 SYGVKD. Deletions cut 3 bases from V and 3 bases from J, with 11 bases between. This CDR3 comprises 14 residues. DNA of the CDR3: TGTGCCATCAGTGATGAAGGGTGGTACTATGGCTACACCTTC. Protein: CAISDEGWYYGYTF.

In this sample, this clone turned up once. The chain carries TRBV28 and TRBJ2-7; the D is unclear. V was clipped by 5 bases and J by 3 bases, with 23 bases between them. This CDR3 has 17 amino acids. CDR1 is MDHEN and CDR2 is SYDVKM in the germline V gene. This CDR3 is CASSPRRAETLFYEQYF. The DNA for the CDR3 is TGTGCCAGCAGTCCTCGAAGGGCGGAGACCCTATTCTACGAGCAGTACTTC.

The chain couples TRBV7-2 to TRBJ2-3; 8 nucleotides agree with TRBD2. Trimming cost V 4 bases and J 7 bases; bases outside gene matches: 16. Looked up from germline, CDR1 is SGHTA and CDR2 is FQGNSA. There are 17 residues in the CDR3. The chain's CDR3 is CASSSSTGTSVLNTQYF. In DNA form, the CDR3 reads TGTGCCAGCAGCTCCTCAACGGGGACTAGTGTTTTAAATACGCAGTATTTT.

The gene calls are TRBV28 and TRBJ2-7; D is perhaps TRBD2 (6 bases). V was cut by 8 bases and J by 5 bases, with 22 bases left in between. Germline V gives CDR1 MDHEN, CDR2 SYDVKM. The CDR3 totals 15 residues. The CDR3 loop reads CASGAAGGGANEQYF. CDR3 coding DNA: TGTGCCAGCGGGGCCGCCGGTGGAGGGGCGAACGAGCAGTACTTC.

This clone was detected a few times. This sample includes further DNA sequences coding for the same CDR3. The CDR3 region is CASSLDTGELFF. Written as DNA, the CDR3 is TGTGCCAGCAGTTTAGACACCGGGGAGCTGTTTTTT. The J gene is TRBJ2-2, the V gene TRBV28; D unclear. This CDR3 is built from 12 residues. With 2 bases removed from V and 3 bases from J, the gap between germline ends came to 1 base. Germline CDR1 MDHEN, CDR2 SYDVKM.

The chain employs TRBV4-2 and TRBJ2-1, with 12 bases identical to TRBD2. Germline V gene data show CDR1 as LGHNA and CDR2 as YNFKEQ. The CDR3 consists of 17 residues. The trim removed 2 bases at V and 9 bases at J, leaving 11 bases unmatched. CDR3 coding DNA: TGTGCCAGCAGCCAACCAATGGAGACTAGCGGGAGTACTGAGCAGTTCTTC. Its protein product is CASSQPMETSGSTEQFF.

In this sample, this clone turned up once. Other nucleotide sequences in the sample specify the same CDR3. The chain has TRBV9 and TRBJ2-7; the D is unclear. Trimming left V 3 bases short and J 0 bases short, with 7 bases between. Germline CDR1 SGDLS, CDR2 YYNGEE. CDR3 length: 13 amino acids. The CDR3 is CASSGGNSYEQYF. Here the CDR3 DNA reads TGTGCCAGCAGCGGGGGTAACTCCTACGAGCAGTACTTC.

J is TRBJ2-2 and V is TRBV4-1; 12 bases line up with TRBD2. The junction had 4 bases not matched to a gene; V was cut back by 6 bases and J by 2 bases. Per germline, CDR1 MGHRA and CDR2 YSYEKL. CDR3 length: 16 residues. CDR3 sequence (DNA): TGCGCCAGCAGTCCCGGACTAGCGGGAAACACCGGGGAGCTGTTTTTT. It codes for CASSPGLAGNTGELFF.